The text below deals with one TCR beta chain. This record comes from a study of OX40 agonist ivuxolimab in advanced cancers. Excluded were patients having autoimmune disease history or systemic immunosuppression. Profiled with immunoSEQ multiplex PCR; TCRdb holds only in-frame clones, not every one. Among 75,000 to 80,000 clones listed, about 84% were seen once. The TCR comes from an adult with an advanced solid tumor such as melanoma, head and neck, liver or kidney cancer. The source was CD4+ or CD8+ T cells sorted from blood, collected in a trial of the OX40 agonist ivuxolimab.

Written as DNA, the CDR3 is TGTGCCAGCAGCGGGACAGGGAGGGGGCCTAGGTATGGCTACACCTTC. It yields the protein CASSGTGRGPRYGYTF. The chain is built from TRBV28 and TRBJ1-2; 9 nucleotides match TRBD1. The CDR3 runs 16 residues. V shed 6 bases, J shed 5 bases, and the junction held 13 bases outside the gene matches. Germline CDR1 is MDHEN and CDR2 is SYDVKM.